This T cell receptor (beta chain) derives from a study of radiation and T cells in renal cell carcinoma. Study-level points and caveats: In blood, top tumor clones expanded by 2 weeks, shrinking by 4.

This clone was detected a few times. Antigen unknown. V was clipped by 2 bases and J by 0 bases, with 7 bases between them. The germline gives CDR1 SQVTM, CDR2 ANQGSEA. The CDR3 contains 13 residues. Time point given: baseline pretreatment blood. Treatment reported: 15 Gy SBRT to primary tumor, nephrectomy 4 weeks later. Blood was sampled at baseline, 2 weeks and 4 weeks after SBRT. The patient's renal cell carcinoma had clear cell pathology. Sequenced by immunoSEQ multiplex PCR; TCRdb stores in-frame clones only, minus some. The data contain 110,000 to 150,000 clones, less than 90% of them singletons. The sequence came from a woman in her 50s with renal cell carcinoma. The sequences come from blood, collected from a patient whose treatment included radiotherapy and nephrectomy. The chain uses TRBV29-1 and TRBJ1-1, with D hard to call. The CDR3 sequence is CSVEQAMNTEAFF. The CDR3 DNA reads TGCAGCGTTGAACAAGCAATGAACACTGAAGCTTTCTTT.